This entry features one T cell receptor beta chain sequence. Its antigen is unknown. Germline V CDR1 and CDR2: KGHSH, LQKENI. The V end lost 2 bases, the J end lost 1 base, and 12 bases lay between the germline ends. This CDR3 region has 16 residues. The data are from a study of T cell responses to AZD1222 COVID-19 vaccine. General study findings and limits: Females made up more of the donors, who were largely white British, and clonal diversity may have come out too low.

Produced via immunoSEQ multiplex PCR; TCRdb's table is partial and in-frame only. The sample comprises 150,000 to 200,000 clones, approximately 87% of which are singletons, and approximately 2.5% rests with the top ten. The source is an adult in good health. J is TRBJ1-5 and V is TRBV18; D is unresolved. Sequencing used peripheral blood, obtained on day 0 of MenACWY control vaccination. The CDR3 loop reads CASSPRRTRSNQPQHF. CDR3 DNA: TGTGCCAGCTCACCAAGGAGGACGAGGAGCAATCAGCCCCAGCATTTT.